A single sample is the source of the 11 T cell receptor beta chains below, sequenced in a study of blood T cell repertoires in COVID-19. Produced via immunoSEQ multiplex PCR; TCRdb's table is partial and in-frame only. The profile shows a few hundred thousand clones, about 86% of them singletons. Sequenced input: PBMCs or T cells enriched from blood (not recorded which). The receptors come from a woman aged 45-65 years in a cohort exposed to, infected with or recovered from COVID-19 (not recorded which).

On this clone itself: This CDR3 is also generated by other DNA sequences in the sample. The chain recombines TRBV19 with TRBJ1-5; TRBD1 matches at 10 bases. The CDR3 runs to 15 residues. The V gene end was trimmed by 3 bases and the J gene end by 4 bases; junction bases not matched to a gene: 3. Germline V gene lookup returns CDR1 LNHDA and CDR2 SQIVND (reference sequence). The CDR3: CASSIRDRGNQPQHF. CDR3 nucleotide sequence: TGTGCCAGTAGTATCAGGGACAGGGGAAATCAGCCCCAGCATTTT.

This chain connects TRBV5-3 to TRBJ1-4; TRBD1 is a possible D gene (5 bases). Being an ORF, TRBV5-3 has a function that is uncertain. CDR3 size: 13 residues. V lost 7 bases and J 4 bases, leaving 11 bases between the germline ends. The CDR3 loop is CARGRGGNEKLFF. The CDR3 coding sequence is TGTGCCAGAGGAAGGGGCGGTAATGAAAAACTGTTTTTT.

V gene TRBV30 combines with J gene TRBJ2-5; D is unclear. The germline V gene has CDR1 GTSNPN and CDR2 SVGIG (reference sequence). The CDR3 spans 15 residues. Trimming stripped 3 bases from V and 8 bases from J, with 22 bases between. This CDR3 reads CAWSALTVGSTTQYF. DNA of the CDR3: TGTGCCTGGAGCGCTCTCACTGTCGGGTCTACAACCCAGTACTTC.

The chain uses TRBV6-2 or TRBV6-3 and TRBJ1-1, with 10 bases identical to TRBD1. The CDR3 consists of 16 residues. J lost 5 bases, V lost 6 bases, and 12 bases had no gene match. Germline CDR1 and CDR2: MNHEY and SVGEGT. The CDR3 DNA follows: TGTGCCAGCAGCAATCATATAGACAGGGGGCTTACTGAAGCTTTCTTT. It specifies CASSNHIDRGLTEAFF.

This chain links TRBV2 with TRBJ2-1; D uncertain. The CDR3 has 10 residues. The germline gives CDR1 SNHLY, CDR2 FYNNEI. The V end was cut by 8 bases, the J end by 8 bases, with 7 bases between. The CDR3 DNA is TGTGCCAGCGGTAGAGATGAGCAGTTCTTC. As protein: CASGRDEQFF.

In this sample, this clone turned up a few times. The gene calls are TRBV3-1 (or the pseudogene TRBV3-2) and TRBJ1-1, with 8 bases aligning to TRBD1. CDR1 is LGHDT, CDR2 YNNKEL, per germline (reference sequence). J was trimmed by 13 bases and V by 0 bases; bases with no gene match: 10. This CDR3 contains 14 residues. CDR3 region: CASSQETTGAIGFF. CDR3 sequence (DNA): TGTGCCAGCAGCCAAGAAACGACAGGGGCTATTGGTTTCTTT.

The chain recombines TRBV27 with TRBJ1-5, with D possibly being TRBD1 (6 bases). CDR3 length: 13 amino acids. The V gene lost 5 bases and the J gene lost 2 bases, with 7 bases spanning the gap. Germline CDR1 and CDR2: MNHEY and SMNVEV (reference sequence). The CDR3 bases are TGTGCCAGCAGTCGGACAGGCAATCAGCCCCAGCATTTT. It codes for CASSRTGNQPQHF.

The chain carries TRBV2 and TRBJ1-1; no firm D call. The ends were cut back, 5 bases at V and 4 bases at J, with 11 bases in the middle. The CDR3 is 13 amino acids. Germline-derived CDR1 and CDR2 are SNHLY and FYNNEI. The CDR3 coding sequence is TGTGCCAGCAGTCCGGGGATAACCACTGAAGCTTTCTTT. Translated, it gives CASSPGITTEAFF.

This chain links TRBV5-1 with TRBJ1-6, with 9 bases matching TRBD1. There are 19 residues in the CDR3. The germline CDR1 and CDR2 sequences are SGHRS and YFSETQ. After removal of 1 base from V and 9 bases from J, the junction contained 17 bases not matched to a gene. CDR3 in DNA: TGCGCCAGCAGCTTGCACCTATACAGAGACGGGACAGGGATTTCACCCCTCCACTTT. Translated: CASSLHLYRDGTGISPLHF.

CDR3 in amino acids: CASSLVPLDRDGYTF. The DNA of the CDR3 is TGTGCCAGCAGCTTGGTTCCCTTAGACAGAGATGGCTACACCTTC. The chain combines TRBV5-5 with TRBJ1-2; weak D call: TRBD1 (5 bases). V was cut by 0 bases and J by 6 bases, with 15 bases left in between. Germline values: CDR1 SGHKS, CDR2 YYEKEE (reference sequence). The CDR3 totals 15 residues.

This clone occurred once. The rearrangement links TRBV29-1 to TRBJ1-2; 9 nucleotides line up with TRBD1. There are 14 residues in the CDR3. The J segment lost 3 bases and the V segment lost 3 bases, leaving 5 bases of the junction unmatched. Germline lookup yields CDR1 SQVTM and CDR2 ANQGSEA. The CDR3 coding sequence is TGCAGCGTTGATAGGACAGGGGTGCACTATGGCTACACCTTC. It yields the protein CSVDRTGVHYGYTF.